These 24 T cell receptor beta chains came from one sample sequenced in a study of shared clonotypes between healthy human individuals. Sequencing was performed with immunoSEQ multiplex PCR; in TCRdb, only in-frame clones are kept and a portion is missing. The sample holds under 1,900,000 clones, 98% seen once. Sequenced sample: naive CD4+ T cells sorted from blood. Noted subset: CD45RA+ positively selected. These receptors all stem from a man aged 25 to 40 in good health.

The chain is built from TRBV10-3 and TRBJ1-4, with 9 bases identical to TRBD1. The CDR3 has 12 amino acids. The J segment lost 13 bases and the V segment lost 3 bases, leaving 3 bases of the junction unmatched. Germline V gene lookup returns CDR1 ENHRY and CDR2 SYGVKD. The CDR3 reads CAISEKGQGLFF. CDR3 nucleotide sequence: TGTGCCATCAGTGAAAAGGGACAGGGACTGTTTTTT.

The chain links TRBV6-1 to TRBJ2-7; D possibly corresponds to TRBD2 (5 bases). Per germline, CDR1 MNHNS and CDR2 SASEGT. The V and J ends lost 2 bases and 2 bases respectively, with 7 bases between them. This CDR3 comprises 13 residues. The CDR3 is CASSESGTYEQYF. CDR3 sequence (DNA): TGTGCCAGCAGTGAATCGGGGACCTACGAGCAGTACTTC.

The rearrangement links TRBV5-6 to TRBJ1-2; tentative D call: TRBD1 (6 bases). Trimming left V 4 bases short and J 4 bases short, with 17 bases between. The CDR3 length is 15 residues. Germline V gene sequence: CDR1 SGHDT, CDR2 YYEEEE. As DNA, the CDR3 is TGTGCCAGCAGCAGAAGGACAGAATACCTCTATGGCTACACCTTC. Its translation is CASSRRTEYLYGYTF.

V and J are TRBV18 and TRBJ2-1; 7 bases match TRBD1. The V and J ends lost 5 bases and 0 bases, in that order; junction bases with no gene match: 10. Germline V CDR1 and CDR2: KGHSH, LQKENI. The CDR3 runs 17 residues. The CDR3, as DNA: TGTGCCAGCTCAACGTTAACAGGGGTGTCCTCCTACAATGAGCAGTTCTTC. This sequence encodes CASSTLTGVSSYNEQFF.

The chain employs TRBV2 and TRBJ2-7; D might be TRBD1 (5 bases). This CDR3 has 12 residues. Trimming pared 9 bases from V and 4 bases from J, leaving 13 bases between. Germline V CDR1 and CDR2: SNHLY, FYNNEI. This chain's CDR3 is CASYRLGYEQYF. CDR3 coding DNA: TGTGCCAGTTACAGGCTCGGATACGAGCAGTACTTC.

This clone has only one observation. V gene TRBV5-1 combines with J gene TRBJ2-3; 13 nucleotides match TRBD2. This CDR3 region has 17 residues. Looked up from germline, CDR1 is SGHRS and CDR2 is YFSETQ. J lost 5 bases, V lost 0 bases, and 6 bases had no gene match. CDR3 in DNA: TGCGCCAGCAGCTTGGTAACTAGCGGGAGGGCCAAAGATACGCAGTATTTT. Protein product: CASSLVTSGRAKDTQYF.

This rearrangement joins TRBV4-1 to TRBJ2-1; a weak D match, TRBD2 (5 bases). In germline, CDR1 is MGHRA, CDR2 YSYEKL. CDR3 length: 14 residues. The ends were cut back, 3 bases at V and 10 bases at J, with 16 bases in the middle. This CDR3 reads CASSQIVALAEQFF. The CDR3 nucleotides are TGCGCCAGCAGCCAGATAGTAGCGCTGGCGGAGCAGTTCTTC.

CDR3 sequence reads: CSGRTGQETQYF. CDR3 bases: TGCAGCGGAAGGACAGGCCAAGAGACCCAGTACTTC. V usage is TRBV29-1 and J usage is TRBJ2-5, with TRBD1 identical over 7 bases. V lost 7 bases and J lost 1; bases outside the gene matches: 3. Germline V CDR1 and CDR2: SQVTM, ANQGSEA. The CDR3 is 12 amino acids.

This clone was recorded only once. The CDR3 bases are TGTGCCAGCTCACCAGCGGGACTAGATAGCAATGAGCAGTTCTTC. It is translated as CASSPAGLDSNEQFF. The chain has TRBV18 and TRBJ2-1; 8 nucleotides agree with TRBD2. V shed 2 bases, J shed 6 bases, and the junction held 6 bases outside the gene matches. CDR1 is KGHSH, CDR2 LQKENI, per germline. The CDR3 spans 15 residues.

The V call is TRBV2, the J call TRBJ1-2; 7 bases agree with TRBD1. J gave up 8 bases and V 6 bases, and 9 bases lay outside the gene matches. From germline, CDR1 is SNHLY and CDR2 FYNNEI. This CDR3 spans 13 amino acids. The CDR3: CASSKGDSQGYTF. CDR3 DNA: TGTGCCAGCAGCAAAGGGGACAGTCAGGGCTACACCTTC.

The rearrangement links TRBV28 to TRBJ2-1; the D gene is possibly TRBD2 (5 bases). V was shortened by 2 bases and J by 5 bases, with 16 bases between the two germline ends. CDR1 is MDHEN, CDR2 SYDVKM, per germline. The CDR3 covers 16 residues. The CDR3 nucleotides read TGTGCCAGCAGTTTAATTACTAGGCTGTTTCACAATGAGCAGTTCTTC. This sequence encodes CASSLITRLFHNEQFF. Filled out from reference TRBV28 and TRBJ2-1, the complete variable domain reads DVKVTQSSRYLVKRTGEKVFLECVQDMDHENMFWYRQDPGLGLRLIYFSYDVKMKEKGDIPEGYSVSREKKERFSLILESASTNQTSMYLCASSLITRLFHNEQFFGPGTRLTVL.

The V call is TRBV27, the J call TRBJ2-1, with D maybe TRBD1 (6 bases). Germline lookup yields CDR1 MNHEY and CDR2 SMNVEV (reference sequence). The CDR3 extends over 17 amino acids. Trimming left V 3 bases short and J 9 bases short, with 24 bases between. CDR3 nucleotides: TGTGCCAGCAGTTTTAGGGTCGGGACAAATAGCAATACTGAGCAGTTCTTC. It specifies CASSFRVGTNSNTEQFF.

This chain links TRBV18 with TRBJ2-2; no firm D call. The length of the CDR3 is 14 residues. CDR1 is KGHSH, CDR2 LQKENI, per germline. V was shortened by 6 bases and J by 8 bases, with 16 bases between the two germline ends. The CDR3: CASSRVVPRGELFF. CDR3 DNA sequence: TGTGCCAGCTCCCGCGTCGTCCCCAGGGGGGAGCTGTTTTTT.

This clone is a singleton in its sample. The same CDR3 can be traced to other DNA sequences in this sample. V and J are TRBV5-1 and TRBJ2-3; D unclear. The germline V gene has CDR1 SGHRS and CDR2 YFSETQ. The V and J ends lost 0 bases and 0 bases respectively, with 8 bases between them. This CDR3 has 15 amino acids. The CDR3 coding sequence is TGCGCCAGCAGCTTGGCTTCAGTTAGCACAGATACGCAGTATTTT. Residues: CASSLASVSTDTQYF.

V usage is TRBV7-3 and J usage is TRBJ2-5; D is undetermined. Trimming took off 2 bases at V and 5 bases at J, with 12 bases between the two ends. Germline CDR1 is SGHTA and CDR2 is FQGTGA. The CDR3 is made up of 14 amino acids. CDR3 sequence: CASSLVRVWETQYF. The DNA of the CDR3 is TGTGCCAGCAGCTTAGTTCGGGTTTGGGAGACCCAGTACTTC.

This clone has only one observation. This chain joins TRBV21-1 and TRBJ1-5; the D segment call TRBD1 is taken from the table without a DNA check. TRBV21-1 is given as a pseudogene. The CDR3 has 19 amino acids. This CDR3 is CASSKGRQGIIWSNQPQHF. The CDR3, as DNA: TGTGCCAGCAGCAAAGGGAGACAGGGAATCATATGGAGCAATCAGCCCCAGCATTTT.

This clone was detected only once. The genes are TRBV6-6 and TRBJ2-7; possible D gene TRBD2, 5 bases. CDR1 and CDR2 (germline): MNHNY, SVGAGI (reference sequence). The CDR3 runs 15 residues. Deletions cut 0 bases from V and 4 bases from J, with 13 bases between. CDR3 amino acids: CASSYSKEVGYEQYF. CDR3 coding DNA: TGTGCCAGCAGTTACTCGAAGGAGGTCGGTTACGAGCAGTACTTC.

This rearrangement joins TRBV7-2 to TRBJ2-1; tentatively, D is TRBD2 (5 bases). V was shortened by 0 bases and J by 7 bases, with 22 bases between the two germline ends. Germline V CDR1 and CDR2: SGHTA, FQGNSA. CDR3 size: 18 residues. The DNA for the CDR3 is TGTGCCAGCAGCTTAGCGCACTTCGAGGGTACCGTCTATAATGAGCAGTTCTTC. It is translated as CASSLAHFEGTVYNEQFF. Together with reference TRBV7-2 and TRBJ2-1, the CDR3 gives the full variable domain: GAGVSQSPSNKVTEKGKDVELRCDPISGHTALYWYRQSLGQGLEFLIYFQGNSAPDKSGLPSDRFSAERTGGSVSTLTIQRTQQEDSAVYLCASSLAHFEGTVYNEQFFGPGTRLTVL.

The V and J genes are TRBV30 and TRBJ2-1; 11 nucleotides match TRBD2. Germline assignment: CDR1 GTSNPN and CDR2 SVGIG (reference sequence). This CDR3 is 14 amino acids long. The V and J ends lost 4 bases and 8 bases, in that order; junction bases with no gene match: 7. CDR3 sequence reads: CAWNKLAGEHEQFF. As DNA, the CDR3 is TGTGCCTGGAATAAACTAGCGGGAGAGCATGAGCAGTTCTTC.

The J gene is TRBJ2-3, the V gene TRBV5-4; 7 bases line up with TRBD2. V was pared by 3 bases and J by 6 bases, with 4 bases of the junction left unmatched. The length of the CDR3 is 13 residues. Per germline, CDR1 SGHNT and CDR2 YYREEE (reference sequence). The CDR3 nucleotides are TGTGCCAGCAGCTGGGCGGGGGAGGATACGCAGTATTTT. Protein: CASSWAGEDTQYF.

The chain links TRBV5-1 to TRBJ1-1; D is possibly TRBD1 (5 bases). Trimming took 9 bases from V and 1 from J, leaving 16 bases between them. CDR3 length: 14 amino acids. Germline V CDR1 and CDR2: SGHRS, YFSETQ. The CDR3 bases are TGCGCCACCAGAACCGGGACGGGGAACACTGAAGCTTTCTTT. This encodes CATRTGTGNTEAFF.

This chain joins TRBV10-3 and TRBJ1-2; D is unclear. V lost 2 bases to trimming and J lost 5 bases, with 15 bases between them. The CDR3 spans 15 residues. The germline CDR1 and CDR2 sequences are ENHRY and SYGVKD. Here the CDR3 reads CAISEGRSSLYGYTF. DNA of the CDR3: TGTGCCATCAGTGAGGGCAGGTCCTCTTTGTATGGCTACACCTTC.

This sequence joins TRBV5-5 and TRBJ2-7, with 8 bases matching TRBD2. CDR3 length: 16 amino acids. CDR1 SGHKS and CDR2 YYEKEE come from the germline V gene (reference sequence). J was trimmed by 5 bases and V by 1 base; bases with no gene match: 11. The CDR3 is CASSLSSGLGLNEQYF. The CDR3, as DNA: TGTGCCAGCAGCTTGTCCTCGGGACTAGGTCTCAACGAGCAGTACTTC. Full variable domain (remainder filled in from reference TRBV5-5 and TRBJ2-7): DAGVTQSPTHLIKTRGQQVTLRCSPISGHKSVSWYQQVLGQGPQFIFQYYEKEERGRGNFPDRFSARQFPNYSSELNVNALLLGDSALYLCASSLSSGLGLNEQYFGPGTRLTVT.

The J gene is TRBJ2-5, the V gene TRBV11-3; 7 bases align to TRBD1. Unmatched junction bases numbered 5, after V lost 8 bases and J lost 2 bases. This CDR3 contains 13 residues. Germline V gene data show CDR1 as SGHNT and CDR2 as YENEEA. The CDR3 sequence: CASGRGQQETQYF. DNA of the CDR3: TGTGCCAGCGGAAGGGGGCAGCAAGAGACCCAGTACTTC.